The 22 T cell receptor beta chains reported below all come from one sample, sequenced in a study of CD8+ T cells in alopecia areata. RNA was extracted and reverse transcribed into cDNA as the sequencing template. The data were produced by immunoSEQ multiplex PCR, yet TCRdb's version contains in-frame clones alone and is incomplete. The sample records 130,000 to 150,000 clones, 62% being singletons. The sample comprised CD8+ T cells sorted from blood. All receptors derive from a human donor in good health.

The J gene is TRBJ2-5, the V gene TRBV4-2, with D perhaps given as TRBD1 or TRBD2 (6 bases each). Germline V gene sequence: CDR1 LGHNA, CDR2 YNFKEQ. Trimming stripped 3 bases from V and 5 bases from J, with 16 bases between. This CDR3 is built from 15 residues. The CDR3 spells CASSQAFGGLETQYF. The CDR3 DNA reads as TGTGCCAGCAGCCAGGCCTTTGGGGGGCTGGAGACCCAGTACTTC.

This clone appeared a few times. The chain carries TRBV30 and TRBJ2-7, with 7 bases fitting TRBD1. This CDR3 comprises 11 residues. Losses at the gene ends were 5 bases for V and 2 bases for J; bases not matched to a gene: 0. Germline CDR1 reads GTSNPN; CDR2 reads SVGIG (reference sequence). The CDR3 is CAWGTAYEQYF. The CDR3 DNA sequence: TGTGCCTGGGGGACAGCCTACGAGCAGTACTTC.

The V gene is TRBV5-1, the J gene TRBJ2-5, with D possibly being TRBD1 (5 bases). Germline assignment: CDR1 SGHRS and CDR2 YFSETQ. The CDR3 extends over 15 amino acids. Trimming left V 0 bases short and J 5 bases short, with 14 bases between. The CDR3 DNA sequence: TGCGCCAGCAGCTTGGGAGGACAATTCGGGGAGACCCAGTACTTC. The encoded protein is CASSLGGQFGETQYF. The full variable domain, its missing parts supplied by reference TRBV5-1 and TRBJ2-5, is KAGVTQTPRYLIKTRGQQVTLSCSPISGHRSVSWYQQTPGQGLQFLFEYFSETQRNKGNFPGRFSGRQFSNSRSEMNVSTLELGDSALYLCASSLGGQFGETQYFGPGTRLLVL.

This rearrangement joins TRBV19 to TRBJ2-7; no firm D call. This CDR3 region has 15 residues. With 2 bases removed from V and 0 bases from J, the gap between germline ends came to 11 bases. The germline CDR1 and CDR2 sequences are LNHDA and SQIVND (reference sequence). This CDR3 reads CASSISTGSSYEQYF. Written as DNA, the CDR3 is TGTGCCAGTAGTATAAGCACGGGCAGCTCCTACGAGCAGTACTTC.

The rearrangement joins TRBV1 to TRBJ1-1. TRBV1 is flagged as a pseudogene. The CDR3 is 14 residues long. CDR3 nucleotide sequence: TGCACCAGCAGCCAAGAGAGTTCGCTCGCTGAAGCTTTCTTT. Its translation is CTSSQESSLAEAFF.

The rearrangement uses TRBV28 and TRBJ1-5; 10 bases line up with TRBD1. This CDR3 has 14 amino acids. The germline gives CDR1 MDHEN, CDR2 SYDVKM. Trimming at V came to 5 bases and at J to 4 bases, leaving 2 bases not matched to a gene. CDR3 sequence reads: CASSVGQGNQPQHF. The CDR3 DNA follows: TGTGCCAGCAGTGTGGGACAGGGGAATCAGCCCCAGCATTTT.

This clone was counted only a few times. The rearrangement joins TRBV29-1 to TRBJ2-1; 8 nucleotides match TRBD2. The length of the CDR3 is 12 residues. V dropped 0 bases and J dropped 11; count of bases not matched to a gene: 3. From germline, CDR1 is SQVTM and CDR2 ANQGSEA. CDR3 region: CSVEDRGRQQFF. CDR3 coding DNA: TGCAGCGTTGAAGATCGCGGGAGGCAGCAGTTCTTC.

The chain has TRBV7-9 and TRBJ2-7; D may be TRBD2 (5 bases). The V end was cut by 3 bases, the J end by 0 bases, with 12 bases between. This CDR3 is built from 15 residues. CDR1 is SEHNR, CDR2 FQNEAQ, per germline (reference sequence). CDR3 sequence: CASSLRAESSYEQYF. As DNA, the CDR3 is TGTGCCAGCAGCTTGCGGGCTGAGAGCTCCTACGAGCAGTACTTC.

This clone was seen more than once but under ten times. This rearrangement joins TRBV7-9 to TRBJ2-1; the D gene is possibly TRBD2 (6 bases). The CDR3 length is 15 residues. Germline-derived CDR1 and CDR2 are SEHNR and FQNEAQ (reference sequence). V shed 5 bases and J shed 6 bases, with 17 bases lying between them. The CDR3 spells CASSVLGGIGNEQFF. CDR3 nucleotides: TGTGCCAGCAGCGTTCTAGGCGGGATTGGCAATGAGCAGTTCTTC.

Here the CDR3 DNA reads TGCGCCAGCAGTCATCGTGGGGCCCAGTACTTC. It specifies CASSHRGAQYF. The J gene is TRBJ2-5, the V gene TRBV23-1; D gene uncertain. Being an ORF, TRBV23-1 has a function that is uncertain. This CDR3 comprises 11 residues. Between the trimmed V and J ends, which lost 3 bases and 9 bases, there was a span of 8 bases.

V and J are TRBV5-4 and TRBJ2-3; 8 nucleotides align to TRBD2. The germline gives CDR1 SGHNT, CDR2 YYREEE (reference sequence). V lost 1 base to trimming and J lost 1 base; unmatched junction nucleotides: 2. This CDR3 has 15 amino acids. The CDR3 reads CASSLLTSGTDTQYF. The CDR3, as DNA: TGTGCCAGCAGCTTGTTGACTAGCGGCACAGATACGCAGTATTTT.

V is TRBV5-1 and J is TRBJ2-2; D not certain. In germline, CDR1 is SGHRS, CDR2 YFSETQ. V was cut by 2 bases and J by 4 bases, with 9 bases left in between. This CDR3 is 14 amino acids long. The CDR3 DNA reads TGCGCCAGCAGCTTAATACACCTCACCGGGGAGCTGTTTTTT. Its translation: CASSLIHLTGELFF. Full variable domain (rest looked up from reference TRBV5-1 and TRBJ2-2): KAGVTQTPRYLIKTRGQQVTLSCSPISGHRSVSWYQQTPGQGLQFLFEYFSETQRNKGNFPGRFSGRQFSNSRSEMNVSTLELGDSALYLCASSLIHLTGELFFGEGSRLTVL.

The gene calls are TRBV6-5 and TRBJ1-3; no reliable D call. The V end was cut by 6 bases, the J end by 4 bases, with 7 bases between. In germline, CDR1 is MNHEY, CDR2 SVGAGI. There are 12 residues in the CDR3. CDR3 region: CASSNAGNTIYF. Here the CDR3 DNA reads TGTGCCAGCAGCAACGCAGGAAACACCATATATTTT.

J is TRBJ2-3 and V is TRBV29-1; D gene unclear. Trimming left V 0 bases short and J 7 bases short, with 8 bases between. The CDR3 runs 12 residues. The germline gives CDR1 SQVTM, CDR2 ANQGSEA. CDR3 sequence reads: CSVEEATYTQYF. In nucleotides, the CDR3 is TGCAGCGTTGAAGAGGCCACCTATACGCAGTATTTT.

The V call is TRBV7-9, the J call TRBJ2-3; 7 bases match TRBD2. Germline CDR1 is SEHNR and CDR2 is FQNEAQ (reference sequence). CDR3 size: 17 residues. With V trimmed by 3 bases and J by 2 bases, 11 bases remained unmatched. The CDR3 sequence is CASSLDTSSGDTDTQYF. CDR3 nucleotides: TGTGCCAGCAGCTTGGATACGTCTAGCGGTGACACAGATACGCAGTATTTT.

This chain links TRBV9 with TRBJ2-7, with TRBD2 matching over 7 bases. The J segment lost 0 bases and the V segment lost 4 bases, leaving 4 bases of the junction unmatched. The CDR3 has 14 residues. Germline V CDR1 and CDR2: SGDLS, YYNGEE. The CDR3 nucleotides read TGTGCCAGCAGCTCCGGGACTATCTCCTACGAGCAGTACTTC. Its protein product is CASSSGTISYEQYF.

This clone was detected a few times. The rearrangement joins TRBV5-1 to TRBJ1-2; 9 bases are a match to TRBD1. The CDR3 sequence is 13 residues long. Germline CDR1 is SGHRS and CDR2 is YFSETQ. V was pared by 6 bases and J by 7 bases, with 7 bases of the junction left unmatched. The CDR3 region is CASNPGQGGGYTF. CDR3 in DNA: TGCGCCAGCAACCCGGGACAGGGTGGTGGCTACACCTTC.

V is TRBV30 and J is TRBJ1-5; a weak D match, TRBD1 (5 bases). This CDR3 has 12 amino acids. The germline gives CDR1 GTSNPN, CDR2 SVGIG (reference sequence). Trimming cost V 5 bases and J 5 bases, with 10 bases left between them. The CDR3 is CAWGTEYQPQHF. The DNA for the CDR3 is TGTGCCTGGGGGACGGAGTATCAGCCCCAGCATTTT.

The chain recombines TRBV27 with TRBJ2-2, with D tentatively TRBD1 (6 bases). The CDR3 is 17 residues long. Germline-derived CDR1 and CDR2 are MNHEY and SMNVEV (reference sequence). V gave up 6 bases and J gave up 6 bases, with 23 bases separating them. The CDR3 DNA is TGTGCCAGCAGCTCGCGTGCAGGACAGCCTATCGCCGGGGAGCTGTTTTTT. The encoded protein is CASSSRAGQPIAGELFF.

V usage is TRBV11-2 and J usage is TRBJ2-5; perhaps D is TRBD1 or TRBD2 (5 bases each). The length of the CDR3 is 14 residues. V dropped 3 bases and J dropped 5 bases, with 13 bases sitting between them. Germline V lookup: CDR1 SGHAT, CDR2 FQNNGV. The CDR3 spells CASSFGGWGETQYF. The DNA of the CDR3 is TGTGCCAGCAGCTTTGGCGGCTGGGGGGAGACCCAGTACTTC.

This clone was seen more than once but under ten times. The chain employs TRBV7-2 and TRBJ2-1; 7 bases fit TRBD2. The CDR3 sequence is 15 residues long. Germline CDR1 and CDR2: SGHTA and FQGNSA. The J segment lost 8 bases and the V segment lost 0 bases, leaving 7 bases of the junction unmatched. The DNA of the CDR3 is TGTGCCAGCAGCTTAGCCGCTAGCGGAGGCTATGAGCAGTTCTTC. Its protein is CASSLAASGGYEQFF. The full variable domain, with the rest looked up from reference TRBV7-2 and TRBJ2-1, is GAGVSQSPSNKVTEKGKDVELRCDPISGHTALYWYRQSLGQGLEFLIYFQGNSAPDKSGLPSDRFSAERTGGSVSTLTIQRTQQEDSAVYLCASSLAASGGYEQFFGPGTRLTVL.

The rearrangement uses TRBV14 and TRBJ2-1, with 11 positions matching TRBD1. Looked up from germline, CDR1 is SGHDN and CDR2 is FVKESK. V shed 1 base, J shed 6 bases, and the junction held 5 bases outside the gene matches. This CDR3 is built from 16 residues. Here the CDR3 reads CASSQAGTGGLNEQFF. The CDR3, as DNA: TGTGCCAGCAGCCAAGCCGGGACAGGGGGTCTCAATGAGCAGTTCTTC.